One and the same sample provided the 12 T cell receptor beta chains below, sequenced in a study of T cell repertoires in cytomegalovirus infection (dated by TCRdb to about 2019). Sequenced on an Illumina HiSeq 1500. The public reads were reprocessed in TCRdb via fastp at Q25 and MiXCR, keeping in-frame beta chains. Rows are unified per CDR3 protein, each entry keeping the most common DNA and genes. In this sample the table shows 250,000 to 300,000 distinct CDR3 sequences, about 25% of which occur a single time. The ten largest clones represent about 15% of the sample. Specimen: PBMCs. The receptors were sampled from a human donor in good health (CMV status not recorded). Some clones in this sample may be carry-over from other donors' samples.

A few counts support this clonotype. The chain couples TRBV28 to TRBJ2-7; TRBD1 might be the D (6 bases). V lost 3 bases, J lost 2 bases, and 14 bases lay in between. The CDR3 is 15 amino acids. CDR1 is MDHEN, CDR2 SYDVKM, per germline. The CDR3 region is CASSFDPGTPYEQYF. CDR3 DNA sequence: TGTGCCAGCAGTTTCGATCCCGGGACACCCTACGAGCAGTACTTC.

This clonotype has just a few counts. The chain carries TRBV6-2 or TRBV6-3 and TRBJ2-1, with D perhaps given as TRBD1 or TRBD2 (5 bases each). The CDR3 has 13 residues. V was shortened by 5 bases and J by 6 bases, with 11 bases between the two germline ends. In germline, CDR1 is MNHEY, CDR2 SVGEGT. The CDR3 loop reads CASSLRGSNEQFF. The CDR3 DNA is TGTGCCAGCAGTCTGAGGGGTTCCAATGAGCAGTTCTTC.

The rearrangement uses TRBV7-2 and TRBJ2-1; a possible D gene is TRBD2 (5 bases). Looked up from germline, CDR1 is SGHTA and CDR2 is FQGNSA. The V end was cut by 4 bases, the J end by 9 bases, with 19 bases between. The CDR3 spans 15 residues. The CDR3 reads CASSSTPGRASEQFF. Written as DNA, the CDR3 is TGTGCCAGCAGCTCCACTCCCGGGCGGGCATCTGAGCAGTTCTTC.

This clonotype was counted ten times or more. V usage is TRBV7-2 and J usage is TRBJ2-7; 7 nucleotides match TRBD1. In germline, CDR1 is SGHTA, CDR2 FQGNSA. The CDR3 length is 17 residues. V was clipped by 2 bases and J by 1 base; unmatched bases: 11. The CDR3 loop reads CASSLKGASLVSYEQYF. The CDR3 region has the DNA TGTGCCAGCAGCTTAAAGGGGGCCTCACTCGTTTCCTACGAGCAGTACTTC.

This clonotype was picked up many times. The rearrangement uses TRBV7-6 and TRBJ2-3; no reliable D call. V lost 5 bases and J 9 bases, leaving 12 bases between the germline ends. CDR1 is SGHVS, CDR2 FNYEAQ, per germline. CDR3 length equals 12 residues. The CDR3 protein is CASSPDGSTQYF. CDR3 bases: TGTGCCAGCAGCCCGGACGGGTCGACGCAGTATTTT.

The rearrangement links TRBV10-3 to TRBJ1-2; 8 bases align to TRBD1. After removal of 10 bases from V and 7 bases from J, the junction contained 11 bases not matched to a gene. This CDR3 is built from 13 residues. Germline V gene data show CDR1 as ENHRY and CDR2 as SYGVKD. As DNA, the CDR3 is TGTGCCACAAAGGGACAGGATGCCCTTGGCTACACCTTC. It codes for CATKGQDALGYTF.

This clonotype came up once. This may arise from a read error, as a much more abundant clone is one base away. The J gene is TRBJ2-1, the V gene TRBV7-2; 16 nucleotides agree with TRBD2. This CDR3 region has 16 residues. The germline V gene has CDR1 SGHTA and CDR2 FQGNSA. CDR3: CASSPGLAGGPNERFF. The CDR3 DNA follows: TGTGCCAGCAGCCCGGGACTAGCGGGAGGGCCCAATGAGCGGTTCTTC.

The chain recombines TRBV19 with TRBJ1-5; no firm D call. Germline assignment: CDR1 LNHDA and CDR2 SQIVND (reference sequence). The germline V and J ends were trimmed by 8 bases and 1 base, with 9 bases remaining between them. The CDR3 has 13 residues. In nucleotides, the CDR3 is TGTGCCAGTTCTCAGACGAGCAATCAGCCCCAGCATTTT. Protein: CASSQTSNQPQHF.

J is TRBJ1-5 and V is TRBV28; possibly TRBD1 for D (6 bases). V was cut by 10 bases and J by 2 bases, with 12 bases left in between. CDR3 size: 13 residues. From germline, CDR1 is MDHEN and CDR2 SYDVKM. In DNA, the CDR3 is TGTGCCATTCGGACAGATGGCAATCAGCCCCAGCATTTT. This sequence encodes CAIRTDGNQPQHF.

V usage is TRBV28 and J usage is TRBJ1-2; no clear D gene. Germline CDR1 and CDR2: MDHEN and SYDVKM. The CDR3 runs 12 residues. The germline V and J ends were trimmed by 2 bases and 8 bases, with 9 bases remaining between them. CDR3 residues: CASSLMTEGYTF. The CDR3 nucleotides read TGTGCCAGCAGTTTAATGACGGAGGGCTACACCTTC.

The CDR3 loop is CASSLQVSTDTQYF. In DNA form, the CDR3 reads TGTGCCAGCAGTTTACAGGTGAGCACAGATACGCAGTATTTT. The chain links TRBV28 to TRBJ2-3; D is unclear. V lost 2 bases to trimming and J lost 0 bases, with 6 bases between them. The CDR3 loop spans 14 amino acids. Germline CDR1 is MDHEN and CDR2 is SYDVKM.

This chain connects TRBV5-1 to TRBJ2-2, with 8 bases lining up with TRBD2. The CDR3 loop spans 16 amino acids. CDR1 and CDR2 (germline): SGHRS, YFSETQ. After removal of 4 bases from V and 4 bases from J, the junction contained 9 bases not matched to a gene. For the CDR3, the DNA is TGCGCCAGCAGCCCCGGGGGGGGTTTCGGCACCGGGGAGCTGTTTTTT. Amino acids: CASSPGGGFGTGELFF.